The 10 T cell receptor beta chains reported below all come from one sample, sequenced in a study of cytomegalovirus exposure and HLA in healthy donors. Vbeta (60) and Jbeta (13) primers were used in the PCR. Generated by immunoSEQ multiplex PCR, the TCRdb table keeps only in-frame clones and is missing some. This table holds 100,000 to 150,000 clones, less than 85% found once. Sequencing used PBMCs. The receptors derive from a man aged 35-49 years in good health and CMV-seronegative.

V usage is TRBV28 and J usage is TRBJ1-4; a possible D gene is TRBD1 (6 bases). V lost 6 bases to trimming and J lost 2 bases, with 16 bases between them. The CDR3 contains 16 residues. CDR1 and CDR2 (germline): MDHEN, SYDVKM. The CDR3 here is CASRRGGGETNEKLFF. For the CDR3, the DNA is TGTGCCAGCAGACGTGGGGGGGGCGAGACTAATGAAAAACTGTTTTTT.

This chain joins TRBV6-1 and TRBJ2-1; 7 nucleotides agree with TRBD1. The CDR3 length is 15 residues. Losses at the gene ends were 4 bases for V and 3 bases for J; bases not matched to a gene: 6. CDR1 MNHNS and CDR2 SASEGT come from the germline V gene. The CDR3 nucleotides read TGTGCCAGCAGTGGACAGGGAATTATCTACAATGAGCAGTTCTTC. This gives the protein CASSGQGIIYNEQFF.

Comments on this clone: One end of the junction does not line up with germline, which may come from a read error. The rearrangement uses TRBV7-3 and TRBJ2-1; TRBD2 agrees at 8 bases. This CDR3 is built from 14 residues. Germline loops: CDR1 SGHTA, CDR2 FQGTGA. CDR3 in amino acids: CASSLPGGHNGQFF. The CDR3 DNA follows: TGTGCCAGCAGCTTACCGGGAGGGCACAATGGGCAGTTCTTC.

The CDR3 DNA reads as TGTGCCAGCAGTGAACACGACTACACCTACGAGCAGTACTTC. It specifies CASSEHDYTYEQYF. V and J are TRBV2 and TRBJ2-5, with D maybe TRBD2 (5 bases). The end of the DNA aligns better with TRBJ2-7, so the J call may be wrong. The CDR3 is 14 residues long. CDR1 is SNHLY, CDR2 FYNNEI, per germline.

The chain joins TRBV11-2 to TRBJ1-4, with D possibly TRBD1 on 6 matching bases. The CDR3 is made up of 14 amino acids. Germline V gene data show CDR1 as SGHAT and CDR2 as FQNNGV. V was cut by 5 bases and J by 6 bases, with 13 bases left in between. The CDR3 here is CASSRTAYYEKLFF. CDR3 in DNA: TGTGCCAGCAGCCGGACAGCATACTATGAAAAACTGTTTTTT.

The rearrangement links TRBV28 to TRBJ2-3; weak D call: TRBD2 (6 bases). Trimming pared 7 bases from V and 6 bases from J, leaving 20 bases between. Germline loops: CDR1 MDHEN, CDR2 SYDVKM. CDR3 length: 15 amino acids. The CDR3 DNA is TGTGCCAGCATCCGGGACTTTACTTTCGGGGATACGCAGTATTTT. Protein product: CASIRDFTFGDTQYF.

This rearrangement joins TRBV10-1 to TRBJ2-7; D unclear. The CDR3 covers 13 residues. V was cut by 3 bases and J by 0 bases, with 6 bases left in between. Germline loops: CDR1 WNHNN, CDR2 SYGVQD (reference sequence). Here the CDR3 reads CASSDFSSYEQYF. Written as DNA, the CDR3 is TGCGCCAGCAGTGATTTCAGCTCCTACGAGCAGTACTTC.

In its sample, this clone was seen a few times. The chain joins TRBV30 to TRBJ1-3; 11 positions match TRBD1. Germline V gives CDR1 GTSNPN, CDR2 SVGIG (reference sequence). V dropped 3 bases and J dropped 6; count of bases not matched to a gene: 1. The CDR3 extends over 13 amino acids. The CDR3 nucleotides are TGTGCCTGGAGGGGACAGGGGGTAAACACCATATATTTT. Protein sequence: CAWRGQGVNTIYF.

The chain employs TRBV5-4 and TRBJ1-4; TRBD1 matches at 10 bases. V lost 3 bases, J lost 14 bases, and 4 bases stayed unmatched. The CDR3 contains 12 residues. The V gene's germline CDR1 is SGHNT and CDR2 YYREEE (reference sequence). Here the CDR3 reads CASSSGQGLLFF. The CDR3 coding sequence is TGTGCCAGCAGCTCGGGACAGGGGTTGCTGTTTTTT.

This chain links TRBV2 with TRBJ1-1; 9 nucleotides agree with TRBD1. The germline V gene has CDR1 SNHLY and CDR2 FYNNEI. The CDR3 loop spans 14 amino acids. With 11 bases clipped from V and 5 bases from J, the junction kept 12 bases outside the gene matches. Here the CDR3 reads CAVGTGTGRTEAFF. DNA for the CDR3: TGTGCCGTAGGTACCGGGACAGGGAGAACTGAAGCTTTCTTT.